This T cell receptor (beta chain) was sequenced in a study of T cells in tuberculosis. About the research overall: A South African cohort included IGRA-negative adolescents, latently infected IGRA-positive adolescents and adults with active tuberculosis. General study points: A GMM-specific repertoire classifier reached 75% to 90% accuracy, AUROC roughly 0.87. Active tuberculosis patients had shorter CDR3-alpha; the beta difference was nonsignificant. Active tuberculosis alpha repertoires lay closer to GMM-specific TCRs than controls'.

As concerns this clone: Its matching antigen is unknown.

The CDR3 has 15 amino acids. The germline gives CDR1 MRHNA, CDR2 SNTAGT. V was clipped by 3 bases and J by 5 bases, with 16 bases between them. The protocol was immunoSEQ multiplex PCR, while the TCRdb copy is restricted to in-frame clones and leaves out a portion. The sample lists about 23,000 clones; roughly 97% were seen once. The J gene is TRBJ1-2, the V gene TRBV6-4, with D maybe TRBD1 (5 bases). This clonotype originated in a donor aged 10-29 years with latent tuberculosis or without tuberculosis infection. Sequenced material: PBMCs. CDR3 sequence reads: CASSDEGHSQYGYTF. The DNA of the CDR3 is TGTGCCAGCAGTGATGAAGGACACAGCCAGTATGGCTACACCTTC.